The entry that follows covers one T cell receptor (beta chain) sequence. Antigen: not known. 60 Vbeta and 13 Jbeta primers were used in PCR. The method was immunoSEQ multiplex PCR; TCRdb's version includes in-frame clones alone and lacks a portion of them. This table holds 110,000 or so clones, roughly 80% found once. Germline V gives CDR1 SGHAT, CDR2 FQNNGV. Losses at the gene ends were 8 bases for V and 4 bases for J; bases not matched to a gene: 7. The CDR3 runs to 14 residues. This specimen belongs to a study of cytomegalovirus exposure and HLA in healthy donors. Study observations and caveats: Relative to the approximately 660-donor mean, N-insertions were reportedly fewer in an Asian-associated ancestry cluster in a later analysis. For TCR beta chains, V- and J-gene trimming was later linked to a missense DCLRE1C variant. Later analysis found that TCR beta chains associated with HLA were more clonally expanded than other, equally common chains. Across donors, sequencing depth was assumed by presence/absence analyses to be roughly uniform.

The receptor was derived from a woman aged 30 to 39 in good health and CMV-seropositive. The sample consisted of PBMCs. The gene calls are TRBV11-2 and TRBJ2-2; TRBD1 agrees at 7 bases. CDR3 protein: CASARDSVTGELFF. The DNA for the CDR3 is TGTGCCAGCGCCCGGGACAGTGTCACCGGGGAGCTGTTTTTT.